This note documents a single TCR beta chain sequence. A second PCR, run for roughly 6 to 11 cycles, used a sample-barcoded 5' primer plus a J-beta primer mix. MiXCR, run by TCRdb on the 5' RACE reads, gives a single entry per CDR3 protein. This table holds fewer than 1.5 million distinct CDR3 sequences, 35% to 45% found once. This sample was taken from a study of blood T cells in healthy people across ages. This CDR3 region has 17 residues. The trim removed 0 bases at V and 9 bases at J, leaving 7 bases unmatched. The sample consisted of blood. The sequence was collected from a woman younger than 35 in good health. The rearrangement links TRBV12-3 or TRBV12-4 to TRBJ2-1, with 14 nucleotides matching TRBD2. The CDR3 sequence is CASSLAGTSGGTSEQFF. In nucleotides, the CDR3 is TGTGCCAGCAGTTTAGCGGGGACTAGCGGGGGCACTAGTGAGCAGTTCTTC.